This is a list of T cell receptor beta chains from one sample in a study of control samples from healthy donors and cancer patients. Data came from immunoSEQ multiplex PCR; TCRdb stores just in-frame clones and leaves some out. The table lists roughly 400,000 clones, around 90% of them singletons. The sequenced sample consisted of PBMCs. These TCRs come from a man aged 40-50 years with head and neck cancer. Both conserved end residues are part of each CDR3. A D gene is named only where the DNA matches it firmly. Not all rows give a size; the values are once, few, many and, for expanded clones, a class.

J,V,D,size,DNA,CDR3
TRBJ2-7,TRBV7-2,TRBD2,NA,TGTGCCAGCAGCTTAGACTTAGCGGGGGGGATCTCCTACGAGCAGTACTTC,CASSLDLAGGISYEQYF
TRBJ1-6,TRBV6-2/TRBV6-3,NA,NA,TGTGCCAGCAGTTCAGGACAGAGAAATTCACCCCTCCACTTT,CASSSGQRNSPLHF
TRBJ1-1,TRBV28,NA,NA,TGTGCCAGCAGTTTAGGAGGACATCCAGAAGCTTTCTTT,CASSLGGHPEAFF
TRBJ1-1,TRBV11-2,NA,NA,TGTGCCAGCAGCGCCAGACAGTTTGAAGCTTTCTTT,CASSARQFEAFF
TRBJ2-7,TRBV28,NA,once,TGTGCCAGCAGCCACCTACGGCGGCCCTACGAGCAGTACTTC,CASSHLRRPYEQYF
TRBJ2-2,TRBV19,TRBD2,NA,TGTGCCAGTAAGTCCCGGACTAGCGGAAACACCGGGGAGCTGTTTTTT,CASKSRTSGNTGELFF
TRBJ2-6,TRBV7-9,TRBD2,NA,TGTGCCAGCAGCTTATTGCGGGAGGGAAGCTCTGGGGCCAACGTCCTGACTTTC,CASSLLREGSSGANVLTF
TRBJ1-1,TRBV2,NA,NA,TGTGCCAGCAGTGAAGGGGTTGGGGTGAACACTGAAGCTTTCTTT,CASSEGVGVNTEAFF
TRBJ2-7,TRBV6-5,NA,NA,TGTGCCAGCAGTTACCGGGGGGCTAACGAGCAGTACTTC,CASSYRGANEQYF
TRBJ1-2,TRBV27,NA,NA,TGTGCCAGCAGTATAAGGAATTCCCCCAATTATGGCTACACCTTC,CASSIRNSPNYGYTF
TRBJ2-1,TRBV5-4,TRBD1,once,TGTGCGTCCGTGGACAGGTACAATGAGCAGTTCTTC,CASVDRYNEQFF
TRBJ1-1,TRBV25-1,NA,NA,TGTGCCAGCACCTACCGAGGGGGTACCGGGGGGTCATCTGAAGCTTTCTTT,CASTYRGGTGGSSEAFF
TRBJ2-5,TRBV28,NA,NA,TGTGCCAGCAGGATACCGGGACCGCAAGAGACCCAGTACTTC,CASRIPGPQETQYF
TRBJ2-1,TRBV7-7,NA,NA,TGTGCTAGCAGCTCGGGACGGCCTCTCTACAATGAGCAGTTCTTC,CASSSGRPLYNEQFF
TRBJ2-5,TRBV9,TRBD2,NA,TGTGCCAGCAGCGTAGCAAGGGAGGGGAGGGGGACCCAGTACTTC,CASSVAREGRGTQYF
TRBJ2-3,TRBV5-4,NA,NA,TGTGCCAGCAGCCCCCTAGGTGGGGGCAAGAGGGATACGCAGTATTTT,CASSPLGGGKRDTQYF
TRBJ2-4,TRBV27,TRBD1,NA,TGTGCCAGCAGTTCCTCCGGGACAGGGGAAAACATTCAGTACTTC,CASSSSGTGENIQYF
TRBJ2-7,TRBV18,NA,NA,TGTGCCAGCTCACCGGGCAGGGATATCAACGAGCAGTACTTC,CASSPGRDINEQYF
TRBJ2-3,TRBV11-1,TRBD1,NA,TGTGCCAGCAGCTACAGGGGCCTGACAGGGGGAGATACGCAGTATTTT,CASSYRGLTGGDTQYF
TRBJ2-7,TRBV5-5,TRBD1,NA,TGTGCCAGCAGCTCTCCCTCACAGGGGCCAAAAGAGGGGCAGTACTTC,CASSSPSQGPKEGQYF
TRBJ2-5,TRBV19,TRBD2,NA,TGTGCCAGTAGCACCGGGACTAGCGGGAGTGGGACCCAGTACTTC,CASSTGTSGSGTQYF
TRBJ2-7,TRBV18,NA,few,TGTGCCAGCTCAAAGACAGCCGACTCCTACGAGCAGTACTTC,CASSKTADSYEQYF
TRBJ2-3,TRBV10-3,TRBD1,NA,TGTGCCATCAGGGGGACAGGAGCTAGCACAGATACGCAGTATTTT,CAIRGTGASTDTQYF